The 25 T cell receptor beta chains below were found in one sample sequenced in a study of cytomegalovirus exposure and HLA in healthy donors. The PCR had 60 Vbeta and 13 Jbeta primers. This table comes from immunoSEQ multiplex PCR, and its TCRdb copy is limited to in-frame clones, with some not included. This repertoire shows approximately 120,000 clones, more than 60% found once; its top ten account for less than 9.5%. Sequenced: PBMCs. The source of these receptors is a woman in her forties or fifties in good health and CMV-seropositive.

This clone was observed once. The V call is TRBV19, the J call TRBJ1-1, with D unresolved. The CDR3 length is 12 residues. Germline-derived CDR1 and CDR2 are LNHDA and SQIVND (reference sequence). The V and J ends lost 6 bases and 5 bases respectively, with 10 bases between them. The chain's CDR3 is CASRQRRTEAFF. The CDR3 DNA follows: TGTGCCAGTAGGCAAAGGAGGACTGAAGCTTTCTTT.

The V gene is TRBV5-1, the J gene TRBJ2-7, with 7 bases aligning to TRBD1. J gave up 3 bases and V 4 bases, and 7 bases lay outside the gene matches. Germline V gene lookup returns CDR1 SGHRS and CDR2 YFSETQ. There are 14 residues in the CDR3. CDR3 residues: CASSTGQANYEQYF. DNA for the CDR3: TGCGCCAGCAGCACCGGACAGGCGAACTACGAGCAGTACTTC.

V is TRBV7-9 and J is TRBJ1-2; TRBD1 matches 7 bases. The CDR3 is 14 amino acids. Germline assignment: CDR1 SEHNR and CDR2 FQNEAQ (reference sequence). With V trimmed by 1 base and J by 3 bases, 2 bases remained unmatched. The CDR3 region is CASSLDRGHYGYTF. The CDR3 nucleotides are TGTGCCAGCAGCTTAGACAGGGGACACTATGGCTACACCTTC.

This chain uses TRBV10-3 with TRBJ1-1, with D unclear. Germline V lookup: CDR1 ENHRY, CDR2 SYGVKD. V lost 3 bases and J lost 0, with 5 bases in between. CDR3 length: 13 amino acids. The CDR3 coding sequence is TGTGCCATCAGTGACTCCGTGAACACTGAAGCTTTCTTT. Translating gives CAISDSVNTEAFF.

The V call is TRBV29-1, the J call TRBJ1-1; possible D gene TRBD1, 5 bases. CDR1 and CDR2 from the germline V gene are SQVTM and ANQGSEA. V was pared by 6 bases and J by 5 bases, with 19 bases between. The CDR3 contains 14 residues. For the CDR3, the DNA is TGCAGCGTCGGACCCCTTACAGGTTGGACTGAAGCTTTCTTT. This codes for CSVGPLTGWTEAFF.

V usage is TRBV7-2 and J usage is TRBJ1-4, with TRBD1 matching over 12 bases. CDR3 length: 17 amino acids. V shed 4 bases, J shed 8 bases, and the junction held 11 bases outside the gene matches. Germline V gives CDR1 SGHTA, CDR2 FQGNSA. The CDR3 DNA is TGTGCCAGCAGCTCCGGGACAGGGGGCCGGATTCTGGAAAAACTGTTTTTT. This sequence encodes CASSSGTGGRILEKLFF.

V and J are TRBV11-2 and TRBJ2-7; D is unresolved. V lost 5 bases and J 0 bases, leaving 11 bases between the germline ends. The CDR3 runs to 14 residues. The V gene's germline CDR1 is SGHAT and CDR2 FQNNGV. CDR3 nucleotide sequence: TGTGCCAGCAGCCGTACGAGAAGCTCCTACGAGCAGTACTTC. Encoded protein: CASSRTRSSYEQYF.

The chain couples TRBV9 to TRBJ2-3; D remains ambiguous. The V gene lost 2 bases and the J gene lost 6 bases, with 16 bases spanning the gap. The length of the CDR3 is 15 residues. Germline V gene lookup returns CDR1 SGDLS and CDR2 YYNGEE. Here the CDR3 reads CASSVATGGRDTQYF. The CDR3 DNA is TGTGCCAGCAGCGTCGCAACCGGCGGAAGGGATACGCAGTATTTT.

The chain links TRBV6-1 to TRBJ2-4; D not certain. V lost 7 bases and J 0 bases, leaving 7 bases between the germline ends. This CDR3 comprises 13 residues. CDR1 MNHNS and CDR2 SASEGT come from the germline V gene. CDR3 protein: CASKTLAKNIQYF. CDR3 sequence (DNA): TGTGCCAGCAAGACTCTAGCCAAAAACATTCAGTACTTC.

The chain has TRBV5-1 and TRBJ2-6, with D tentatively TRBD1 (5 bases). In germline, CDR1 is SGHRS, CDR2 YFSETQ. The CDR3 spans 18 residues. V was cut by 0 bases and J by 1 base, with 14 bases left in between. The CDR3 reads CASSLEGRVSSGANVLTF. CDR3 bases: TGCGCCAGCAGCTTGGAAGGCAGGGTTTCGTCTGGGGCCAACGTCCTGACTTTC.

This clone was detected only once. The chain carries TRBV6-1 and TRBJ1-5; D perhaps matches TRBD1 (6 bases). CDR1 and CDR2 (germline): MNHNS, SASEGT. The germline V and J ends were trimmed by 3 bases and 1 base, with 10 bases remaining between them. The CDR3 length is 15 residues. The CDR3: CASSEGARSNQPQHF. The CDR3 DNA sequence: TGTGCCAGCAGTGAGGGGGCTAGGAGCAATCAGCCCCAGCATTTT.

The chain uses TRBV7-2 and TRBJ2-4; 7 bases are shared with TRBD2. Germline loops: CDR1 SGHTA, CDR2 FQGNSA. Trimming removed 2 bases from V and 2 bases from J; junction bases left unmatched: 6. CDR3 size: 16 residues. CDR3 nucleotides: TGTGCCAGCAGCTTAAGGTGGGGGGGATCCAAAAACATTCAGTACTTC. Residues: CASSLRWGGSKNIQYF.

The J gene is TRBJ1-5, the V gene TRBV19, with TRBD1 matching 7 bases. The V gene's germline CDR1 is LNHDA and CDR2 SQIVND (reference sequence). V lost 6 bases to trimming and J lost 5 bases; unmatched junction nucleotides: 4. The CDR3 sequence is 13 residues long. The DNA for the CDR3 is TGTGCCAGTAGCCAGGGGGAATATCAGCCCCAGCATTTT. It translates to CASSQGEYQPQHF.

This sequence joins TRBV2 and TRBJ2-3, with D perhaps matching TRBD2 (7 bases). Germline V lookup: CDR1 SNHLY, CDR2 FYNNEI. CDR3 length equals 14 residues. V lost 7 bases, J lost 3 bases, and 14 bases lay in between. The CDR3 DNA reads as TGTGCCAGCATAACAGGGAGGGGTACAGATACGCAGTATTTT. It yields the protein CASITGRGTDTQYF. The variable domain in full, completed from reference TRBV2 and TRBJ2-3, reads EPEVTQTPSHQVTQMGQEVILRCVPISNHLYFYWYRQILGQKVEFLVSFYNNEISEKSEIFDDQFSVERPDGSNFTLKIRSTKLEDSAMYFCASITGRGTDTQYFGPGTRLTVL.

The chain employs TRBV10-2 and TRBJ2-3; 8 nucleotides agree with TRBD2. The CDR3 length is 14 residues. J lost 4 bases, V lost 6 bases, and 6 bases had no gene match. Germline V gene sequence: CDR1 WSHSY, CDR2 SAAADI. CDR3 nucleotides: TGCGCCAGCAGGATAGCGGGAAGTCCAGATACGCAGTATTTT. Translated: CASRIAGSPDTQYF.

The chain recombines TRBV18 with TRBJ1-2; maybe TRBD1 (6 bases). V was pared by 4 bases and J by 2 bases, with 26 bases between. Looked up from germline, CDR1 is KGHSH and CDR2 is LQKENI. This CDR3 has 19 amino acids. CDR3 protein: CASSLSRTSQTGTNYGYTF. CDR3 in DNA: TGTGCCAGCTCACTCTCACGTACAAGTCAAACCGGGACAAACTATGGCTACACCTTC.

The DNA for the CDR3 is TGTGCCAGCAGTGAAAGCGGGAGGGGCACCGGGGAGCTGTTTTTT. Translated, it gives CASSESGRGTGELFF. The genes are TRBV2 and TRBJ2-2; 10 bases agree with TRBD2. Germline V gene sequence: CDR1 SNHLY, CDR2 FYNNEI. Unmatched junction bases numbered 1, after V lost 2 bases and J lost 4 bases. The length of the CDR3 is 15 residues.

This clone was counted a few times. Other DNA variants within this sample encode the same CDR3. V is TRBV5-6 and J is TRBJ1-5; D remains ambiguous. The V and J ends lost 0 bases and 5 bases respectively, with 3 bases between them. CDR1 is SGHDT, CDR2 YYEEEE, per germline. The CDR3 is 12 amino acids. The DNA of the CDR3 is TGTGCCAGCAGCTTGGTAGATCAGCCCCAGCATTTT. It specifies CASSLVDQPQHF.

The J gene is TRBJ2-2, the V gene TRBV9; 9 bases align to TRBD2. The CDR3 runs 17 residues. From germline, CDR1 is SGDLS and CDR2 YYNGEE. Unmatched junction bases numbered 7, after V lost 4 bases and J lost 0 bases. The CDR3 reads CASSPRLAASNTGELFF. In DNA form, the CDR3 reads TGTGCCAGCAGCCCGAGACTAGCGGCATCGAACACCGGGGAGCTGTTTTTT. The complete variable domain, with remaining parts taken from reference TRBV9 and TRBJ2-2, reads DSGVTQTPKHLITATGQRVTLRCSPRSGDLSVYWYQQSLDQGLQFLIQYYNGEERAKGNILERFSAQQFPDLHSELNLSSLELGDSALYFCASSPRLAASNTGELFFGEGSRLTVL.

This clone was observed a few times. V is TRBV2 and J is TRBJ2-1; 11 nucleotides line up with TRBD1. The trim removed 6 bases at V and 12 bases at J, leaving 10 bases unmatched. CDR1 and CDR2 from the germline V gene are SNHLY and FYNNEI. This CDR3 contains 14 residues. CDR3 amino acids: CASRSSPGQGGQFF. The CDR3 bases are TGTGCCAGCAGGTCGTCTCCGGGACAGGGGGGGCAGTTCTTC.

CDR3 sequence (DNA): TGCGCCAGCAGCCAAGATTCGGCAGGGGGGCCCAATCAGCCCCAGCATTTT. Protein product: CASSQDSAGGPNQPQHF. The genes are TRBV4-3 and TRBJ1-5; the match to TRBD1 covers 7 bases. The V gene end was trimmed by 0 bases and the J gene end by 3 bases; junction bases not matched to a gene: 8. CDR3 length: 17 amino acids. Germline loops: CDR1 LGHNA, CDR2 YSLEER.

The chain employs TRBV11-2 and TRBJ2-3; 11 bases are shared with TRBD2. J gave up 7 bases and V 6 bases, and 6 bases lay outside the gene matches. The germline CDR1 and CDR2 sequences are SGHAT and FQNNGV. The CDR3 runs to 14 residues. DNA of the CDR3: TGTGCCAGCAGGCTAGCGGGGGGTATGAATACGCAGTATTTT. It is translated as CASRLAGGMNTQYF.

This clone is a singleton in its sample. CDR3 nucleotides: TGTGCCAGCAGCTTGGGGCTATCCTTCTACGAGCAGTACTTC. Its protein product is CASSLGLSFYEQYF. J is TRBJ2-7 and V is TRBV11-1; D might be TRBD1 (5 bases). V lost 3 bases and J lost 3, with 12 bases in between. Germline V gene lookup returns CDR1 SGHAT and CDR2 FQDESV (reference sequence). The CDR3 is made up of 14 amino acids.

The V and J genes are TRBV7-2 and TRBJ2-7; D may be TRBD1 (5 bases). The germline V gene encodes CDR1 SGHTA and CDR2 FQGNSA. CDR3 size: 12 residues. Trimming shortened V by 7 bases and J by 7 bases, and 14 bases separated the two germline ends. Here the CDR3 DNA reads TGTGCCAGCATCGCCTTTTCAGGGGAGCAGTACTTC. Translation: CASIAFSGEQYF. The whole variable domain, filled in from reference TRBV7-2 and TRBJ2-7, reads GAGVSQSPSNKVTEKGKDVELRCDPISGHTALYWYRQSLGQGLEFLIYFQGNSAPDKSGLPSDRFSAERTGGSVSTLTIQRTQQEDSAVYLCASIAFSGEQYFGPGTRLTVT.

V and J are TRBV7-9 and TRBJ2-5; 8 nucleotides align to TRBD2. CDR1 and CDR2 from the germline V gene are SEHNR and FQNEAQ (reference sequence). The CDR3 extends over 19 amino acids. Unmatched junction bases numbered 21, after V lost 5 bases and J lost 4 bases. This CDR3 is CASSRRGGLVTPARETQYF. The CDR3 nucleotides read TGTGCCAGCAGCAGAAGGGGGGGACTAGTCACCCCCGCGAGAGAGACCCAGTACTTC. The whole variable domain, remainder taken from reference TRBV7-9 and TRBJ2-5, is DTGVSQNPRHKITKRGQNVTFRCDPISEHNRLYWYRQTLGQGPEFLTYFQNEAQLEKSRLLSDRFSAERPKGSFSTLEIQRTEQGDSAMYLCASSRRGGLVTPARETQYFGPGTRLLVL.